This passage covers 30 T cell receptor beta chains from one sample sequenced in a study of blood T cell repertoires in COVID-19 (dated by TCRdb to 2018 to 2020). The method behind the library was the immunoSEQ multiplex PCR assay. Held by TCRdb, this immuneACCESS table contains in-frame sequences only and omits some clones. Under half of the omission traces to an unresolved V gene where checked; the cause of the rest is unknown. Across this sample there are roughly 250,000 clones, with about 90% seen only once. About 2.5% of the sample goes to the ten largest clones. Sequencing was carried out using peripheral blood. The receptors stem from a person between 18 and 35 years old with COVID-19, enrolled during active disease.

The chain couples TRBV19 to TRBJ2-7; a possible D gene is TRBD1 (5 bases). The germline CDR1 and CDR2 sequences are LNHDA and SQIVND (reference sequence). This CDR3 is 13 amino acids long. Trimming removed 0 bases at V and 9 bases at J, with 12 bases between. CDR3 DNA sequence: TGTGCCAGTAGTATAGATCTAGTCCAGGGGCAGTACTTC. Its protein is CASSIDLVQGQYF.

This CDR3 reads CASSSLRGFNEQFF. The CDR3 region has the DNA TGTGCCAGCAGTTCCTTAAGGGGGTTTAATGAGCAGTTCTTC. This chain links TRBV27 with TRBJ2-1, with a possible D match to TRBD1 (6 bases). This CDR3 is 14 amino acids long. V dropped 4 bases and J dropped 7 bases, with 14 bases sitting between them. Looked up from germline, CDR1 is MNHEY and CDR2 is SMNVEV (reference sequence).

The rearrangement joins TRBV27 to TRBJ2-7; 9 bases match TRBD2. CDR3 length: 15 residues. Germline V lookup: CDR1 MNHEY, CDR2 SMNVEV (reference sequence). The ends lost 4 bases at V and 2 bases at J; junction bases unmatched: 6. The CDR3 loop is CASSWASGNPYEQYF. Written as DNA, the CDR3 is TGTGCCAGCAGTTGGGCTAGCGGGAACCCCTACGAGCAGTACTTC.

V gene TRBV12-3 or TRBV12-4 combines with J gene TRBJ1-5, with D perhaps matching TRBD1 (5 bases). Between the trimmed V and J ends, which lost 6 bases and 5 bases, there was a span of 11 bases. The CDR3 runs to 13 residues. In DNA, the CDR3 is TGTGCCAGCAGACCGGGACTCTATCAGCCCCAGCATTTT. Protein sequence: CASRPGLYQPQHF.

The gene calls are TRBV19 and TRBJ1-5; D may be TRBD1 (6 bases). The CDR3 spans 16 residues. V was clipped by 3 bases and J by 2 bases, with 14 bases between them. The germline gives CDR1 LNHDA, CDR2 SQIVND (reference sequence). The CDR3 DNA reads TGTGCCAGTAGTATGATGAGCAGGGGAGGCAATCAGCCCCAGCATTTT. Amino acid sequence: CASSMMSRGGNQPQHF.

The chain links TRBV27 to TRBJ1-6; TRBD1 matches at 10 bases. The junction had 17 bases not matched to a gene; V was cut back by 5 bases and J by 10 bases. CDR3 length: 18 residues. Per germline, CDR1 MNHEY and CDR2 SMNVEV (reference sequence). CDR3 in DNA: TGTGCCAGCAGTCAACACCATGGGACAGGGGTATTGGGATCACCCCTCCACTTT. Its translation is CASSQHHGTGVLGSPLHF.

The chain is built from TRBV10-1 and TRBJ2-3; weak D call: TRBD1 (6 bases). CDR3 length: 13 amino acids. Trimming took off 3 bases at V and 12 bases at J, with 16 bases between the two ends. In germline, CDR1 is WNHNN, CDR2 SYGVQD (reference sequence). In nucleotides, the CDR3 is TGCGCCAGCAGTGACGCGGACAGTGGCCCACAGTATTTT. Translating gives CASSDADSGPQYF.

The J gene is TRBJ2-3, the V gene TRBV25-1; the match to TRBD2 covers 11 bases. The CDR3 totals 18 residues. In germline, CDR1 is MGHDK, CDR2 SYGVNS. The J segment lost 3 bases and the V segment lost 2 bases, leaving 10 bases of the junction unmatched. CDR3 in amino acids: CASSERVDSGRVTDTQYF. The CDR3 bases are TGTGCCAGCAGTGAACGAGTAGATAGCGGGAGGGTTACAGATACGCAGTATTTT.

The J gene is TRBJ2-2, the V gene TRBV5-3; tentatively, D is TRBD1 (6 bases). TRBV5-3 counts as an open reading frame of uncertain function. This CDR3 contains 17 residues. Trimming shortened V by 4 bases and J by 1 base, and 17 bases separated the two germline ends. This chain's CDR3 is CARSTGQRTKNTGELFF. The CDR3 nucleotides read TGTGCCAGAAGCACAGGACAGAGAACGAAGAACACCGGGGAGCTGTTTTTT.

The V call is TRBV25-1, the J call TRBJ2-7, with 9 bases lining up with TRBD1. Losses at the gene ends were 1 base for V and 7 bases for J; bases not matched to a gene: 8. This CDR3 contains 15 residues. CDR1 is MGHDK, CDR2 SYGVNS, per germline. CDR3 nucleotide sequence: TGTGCCAGCAGTGAATGGGCGGACAGGGGATTAGAGCAGTACTTC. Translated: CASSEWADRGLEQYF.

A single count supports this clone. The CDR3, as DNA: TGTGCCACCAGTGATTCGCAGTCCTACGAGCAGTACTTC. Protein product: CATSDSQSYEQYF. The chain carries TRBV24-1 and TRBJ2-7, with D unclear. Germline CDR1 is KGHDR and CDR2 is SFDVKD. The CDR3 has 13 residues. V lost 2 bases to trimming and J lost 1 base, with 5 bases between them.

The rearrangement uses TRBV11-2 and TRBJ2-2, with D maybe TRBD2 (6 bases). Trimming left V 11 bases short and J 0 bases short, with 13 bases between. The germline V gene has CDR1 SGHAT and CDR2 FQNNGV. This CDR3 is built from 14 residues. As DNA, the CDR3 is TGTGCCGGGGGTTCGGGAGCGAACACCGGGGAGCTGTTTTTT. Amino acids: CAGGSGANTGELFF.

The rearrangement links TRBV24-1 to TRBJ2-2, with 12 nucleotides matching TRBD2. The CDR3 is made up of 18 amino acids. Germline CDR1 reads KGHDR; CDR2 reads SFDVKD. V lost 9 bases, J lost 1 base, and 11 bases stayed unmatched. The CDR3 protein is CATGTAGTSGWNTGELFF. The CDR3 DNA reads as TGTGCCACCGGGACTGCCGGGACTAGCGGGTGGAACACCGGGGAGCTGTTTTTT.

The genes are TRBV6-1 and TRBJ1-2; D not certain. Between the trimmed V and J ends, which lost 3 bases and 1 base, there was a span of 6 bases. The length of the CDR3 is 13 residues. Germline assignment: CDR1 MNHNS and CDR2 SASEGT. CDR3 DNA: TGTGCCAGCAGTGACCTTAATAACTATGGCTACACCTTC. Translated: CASSDLNNYGYTF.

The chain combines TRBV5-1 with TRBJ2-1; D might be TRBD1 (6 bases). V lost 3 bases to trimming and J lost 8 bases, with 18 bases between them. CDR1 and CDR2 from the germline V gene are SGHRS and YFSETQ. This CDR3 region has 15 residues. In DNA, the CDR3 is TGCGCCAGCAGCTCTCCGGGACAAGGGGACGATGAGCAGTTCTTC. Translated, it gives CASSSPGQGDDEQFF.

This rearrangement joins TRBV28 to TRBJ1-6; weak D call: TRBD1 (5 bases). V gave up 2 bases and J gave up 7 bases, with 12 bases separating them. Germline V lookup: CDR1 MDHEN, CDR2 SYDVKM. The CDR3 length is 15 residues. The CDR3 is CASSLNAGSNSPLHF. CDR3 coding DNA: TGTGCCAGCAGTTTAAACGCAGGGTCGAATTCACCCCTCCACTTT. The full variable domain, with the rest looked up from reference TRBV28 and TRBJ1-6, is DVKVTQSSRYLVKRTGEKVFLECVQDMDHENMFWYRQDPGLGLRLIYFSYDVKMKEKGDIPEGYSVSREKKERFSLILESASTNQTSMYLCASSLNAGSNSPLHFGNGTRLTVT.

The chain carries TRBV28 and TRBJ1-5; possibly TRBD1 for D (6 bases). V was clipped by 3 bases and J by 5 bases, with 11 bases between them. The CDR3 extends over 14 amino acids. Germline CDR1 and CDR2: MDHEN and SYDVKM. The CDR3 nucleotides are TGTGCCAGCAGTTTGATACAGGGAGATCAGCCCCAGCATTTT. Translating it yields CASSLIQGDQPQHF.

The chain uses TRBV7-9 and TRBJ1-2; no clear D. Germline V CDR1 and CDR2: SEHNR, FQNEAQ (reference sequence). V was trimmed by 7 bases and J by 2 bases, leaving 8 bases between them. The CDR3 is made up of 12 amino acids. For the CDR3, the DNA is TGTGCCAGCAAAGGAGGGAACTATGGCTACACCTTC. Translation: CASKGGNYGYTF. The full variable domain, completed using reference TRBV7-9 and TRBJ1-2, is DTGVSQNPRHKITKRGQNVTFRCDPISEHNRLYWYRQTLGQGPEFLTYFQNEAQLEKSRLLSDRFSAERPKGSFSTLEIQRTEQGDSAMYLCASKGGNYGYTFGSGTRLTVV.

The V gene is TRBV9, the J gene TRBJ2-1; D perhaps matches TRBD2 (5 bases). Trimming pared 4 bases from V and 9 bases from J, leaving 17 bases between. CDR1 and CDR2 (germline): SGDLS, YYNGEE. The CDR3 loop spans 14 amino acids. The CDR3 loop is CASSPVGSLGEQFF. The DNA of the CDR3 is TGTGCCAGCAGCCCGGTAGGGAGTCTCGGTGAGCAGTTCTTC.

This clone has a single count. The chain joins TRBV19 to TRBJ1-6; 8 bases map to TRBD1. CDR3 length: 15 amino acids. Looked up from germline, CDR1 is LNHDA and CDR2 is SQIVND (reference sequence). The V and J ends lost 7 bases and 4 bases, in that order; junction bases with no gene match: 6. The chain's CDR3 is CASKLGQVYNSPLHF. The CDR3 nucleotides are TGTGCCAGTAAGCTGGGACAGGTTTATAATTCACCCCTCCACTTT.

The rearrangement uses TRBV20-1 and TRBJ2-2, with 11 bases lining up with TRBD2. The junction had 5 bases not matched to a gene; V was cut back by 3 bases and J by 5 bases. Germline V gives CDR1 DFQATT, CDR2 SNEGSKA (reference sequence). This CDR3 is 15 amino acids long. The CDR3 spells CSASVLAGGTGELFF. The CDR3, as DNA: TGCAGTGCTAGTGTCCTAGCGGGAGGAACCGGGGAGCTGTTTTTT.

The V gene is TRBV5-1, the J gene TRBJ2-1; 9 bases are shared with TRBD2. CDR3 size: 15 residues. The junction had 10 bases not matched to a gene; V was cut back by 4 bases and J by 8 bases. Germline CDR1 reads SGHRS; CDR2 reads YFSETQ. The CDR3 DNA sequence: TGCGCCAGCAGCCCGCCGGGGACTAGCTGGGATGAGCAGTTCTTC. Translated: CASSPPGTSWDEQFF.

The rearrangement links TRBV6-5 to TRBJ1-1, with D possibly matching TRBD1 (5 bases). V shed 6 bases and J shed 6 bases, with 14 bases lying between them. Germline V gene data show CDR1 as MNHEY and CDR2 as SVGAGI. The CDR3 has 13 residues. CDR3 DNA: TGTGCCAGCAGCCTCAGGGATGGGGCTGAAGCTTTCTTT. Amino acid sequence: CASSLRDGAEAFF.

This clone was counted many times. The chain recombines TRBV7-9 with TRBJ2-1, with TRBD2 matching 8 bases. Losses at the gene ends were 5 bases for V and 9 bases for J; bases not matched to a gene: 12. Germline V gives CDR1 SEHNR, CDR2 FQNEAQ (reference sequence). This CDR3 spans 15 amino acids. As DNA, the CDR3 is TGTGCCAGCAGCCTGGGACTAGGGGCCTATGGTGAGCAGTTCTTC. This codes for CASSLGLGAYGEQFF.

The chain couples TRBV3-1 (or the pseudogene TRBV3-2) to TRBJ2-1; 8 bases are shared with TRBD1. Unmatched junction bases numbered 6, after V lost 5 bases and J lost 3 bases. Germline loops: CDR1 LGHDT, CDR2 YNNKEL (reference sequence). The CDR3 runs 15 residues. CDR3 DNA: TGTGCCAGCAGCTGGACCGGGACAGGCTACAATGAGCAGTTCTTC. Amino acids: CASSWTGTGYNEQFF.

This clone was observed a handful of times. Within the sample, other DNA sequences also encode this same CDR3. This chain links TRBV6-1 with TRBJ1-2; unclear D gene. Trimming shortened V by 2 bases and J by 8 bases, and 6 bases separated the two germline ends. Germline V gives CDR1 MNHNS, CDR2 SASEGT. The CDR3 contains 11 residues. DNA for the CDR3: TGTGCCAGCAGTGAATCACTGGGCTACACCTTC. Translating gives CASSESLGYTF.

The genes are TRBV19 and TRBJ2-1; D unresolved. Between the trimmed V and J ends, which lost 4 bases and 5 bases, there was a span of 9 bases. Germline-derived CDR1 and CDR2 are LNHDA and SQIVND (reference sequence). This CDR3 region has 13 residues. CDR3 in DNA: TGTGCCAGTAGTAGAGAAGCCCACAATGAGCAGTTCTTC. Amino acids: CASSREAHNEQFF.

The chain recombines TRBV24-1 with TRBJ2-5, with D perhaps matching TRBD2 (5 bases). The CDR3 runs to 13 residues. Germline loops: CDR1 KGHDR, CDR2 SFDVKD. V lost 1 base and J 5 bases, leaving 7 bases between the germline ends. This CDR3 reads CATSDFGGETQYF. DNA of the CDR3: TGTGCCACCAGTGATTTCGGAGGTGAGACCCAGTACTTC.

A single count supports this clone. The chain recombines TRBV6-1 with TRBJ1-2, with a possible D match to TRBD1 (5 bases). The V and J ends lost 0 bases and 4 bases respectively, with 12 bases between them. The V gene's germline CDR1 is MNHNS and CDR2 SASEGT. The CDR3 contains 15 residues. CDR3: CASSEAVGGGYGYTF. The CDR3 DNA reads TGTGCCAGCAGTGAAGCGGTGGGGGGTGGCTATGGCTACACCTTC.

Concerning this clone: A read error may account for a junction end that differs from germline. The chain couples TRBV7-7 to TRBJ2-3; no reliable D call. CDR3 length equals 13 residues. Germline loops: CDR1 SSHAT, CDR2 FNYEAQ (reference sequence). DNA for the CDR3: TGTGCTAGCAGCTTATCGTCAGTAGATACGCAGTATTTT. Protein sequence: CASSLSSVDTQYF.